Below are 9 T cell receptor beta chains sequenced from a single sample in a study of blood T cell repertoires in COVID-19. Profiled with immunoSEQ multiplex PCR; TCRdb holds only in-frame clones, not every one. This table has roughly 90,000 clones, around 86% appearing once. The sequenced material came from peripheral blood. Receptor source: a human donor in a cohort sampled during active COVID-19.

The J gene is TRBJ2-1, the V gene TRBV6-6, with 10 positions matching TRBD2. CDR3 length: 16 amino acids. From germline, CDR1 is MNHNY and CDR2 SVGAGI (reference sequence). With V trimmed by 6 bases and J by 7 bases, 12 bases remained unmatched. CDR3 nucleotides: TGTGCCAGCAGCAATCCCCTAGCGGGAGAAGTTAATGAGCAGTTCTTC. Amino acid sequence: CASSNPLAGEVNEQFF.

The V and J genes are TRBV3-1 (or the pseudogene TRBV3-2) and TRBJ2-3; D is possibly TRBD1 (6 bases). The CDR3 totals 15 residues. The germline V gene has CDR1 LGHDT and CDR2 YNNKEL (reference sequence). V was cut by 1 base and J by 2 bases, with 10 bases left in between. In DNA, the CDR3 is TGTGCCAGCAGCCAAGGGGGGCAGTACACAGATACGCAGTATTTT. Translating it yields CASSQGGQYTDTQYF.

The chain joins TRBV11-2 to TRBJ1-3, with 7 bases matching TRBD1. CDR1 and CDR2 from the germline V gene are SGHAT and FQNNGV. The CDR3 covers 14 residues. V dropped 4 bases and J dropped 8; count of bases not matched to a gene: 8. CDR3 amino acids: CASSSQLQGDTIYF. Written as DNA, the CDR3 is TGTGCCAGCAGCTCACAGCTTCAGGGGGACACCATATATTTT.

The V gene is TRBV5-1, the J gene TRBJ2-1, with D perhaps matching TRBD2 (5 bases). The CDR3 runs to 15 residues. Trimming removed 1 base from V and 8 bases from J, with 16 bases in between. The germline V gene encodes CDR1 SGHRS and CDR2 YFSETQ. This CDR3 reads CASSLTRSGQDEQFF. The CDR3 DNA reads as TGCGCCAGCAGCTTGACTAGGTCTGGGCAGGATGAGCAGTTCTTC.

The V gene is TRBV10-3, the J gene TRBJ2-5, with D possibly TRBD2 on 5 matching bases. The V gene lost 3 bases and the J gene lost 6 bases, with 17 bases spanning the gap. The CDR3 length is 15 residues. CDR1 ENHRY and CDR2 SYGVKD come from the germline V gene. Here the CDR3 reads CAISDGTEGVKTQYF. CDR3 DNA sequence: TGTGCCATCAGTGATGGAACCGAGGGCGTGAAGACCCAGTACTTC.

V usage is TRBV15 and J usage is TRBJ1-1, with D maybe TRBD1 (5 bases). The CDR3 has 13 amino acids. The V end was cut by 5 bases, the J end by 1 base, with 8 bases between. The germline V gene encodes CDR1 LNHNV and CDR2 YYDKDF (reference sequence). CDR3 in DNA: TGTGCCACCAGCCCAGACAGGAACACTGAAGCTTTCTTT. It encodes CATSPDRNTEAFF.

There are many counts of this clone. The chain links TRBV21-1 to TRBJ2-7; the D call in the table, TRBD2, was not verified against the DNA. TRBV21-1 is a pseudogene segment. The CDR3 consists of 17 residues. The DNA of the CDR3 is TGTGCCAGCAGCAAATTTTTAAGCGCTAGCGGGCCCTACGAGCAGTACTTC. Translated, it gives CASSKFLSASGPYEQYF.

The chain is built from TRBV7-8 and TRBJ1-2, with a weak D call TRBD1 (5 bases). V gave up 1 base and J gave up 4 bases, with 19 bases separating them. This CDR3 region has 17 residues. The germline V gene encodes CDR1 SGHVS and CDR2 FQNEAQ. The CDR3 region is CASSLGGDLRLSYGYTF. The CDR3 coding sequence is TGTGCCAGCAGCTTAGGGGGGGATCTGAGATTAAGCTATGGCTACACCTTC.

The chain joins TRBV6-2 or TRBV6-3 to TRBJ1-2; 7 bases are a match to TRBD1. Looked up from germline, CDR1 is MNHEY and CDR2 is SVGEGT. V trimming: 4 bases; J trimming: 3 bases; junction bases outside the gene matches: 2. The CDR3 loop spans 13 amino acids. The CDR3 coding sequence is TGTGCCAGCAGTTTCGGACAGGACTATGGCTACACCTTC. It specifies CASSFGQDYGYTF.